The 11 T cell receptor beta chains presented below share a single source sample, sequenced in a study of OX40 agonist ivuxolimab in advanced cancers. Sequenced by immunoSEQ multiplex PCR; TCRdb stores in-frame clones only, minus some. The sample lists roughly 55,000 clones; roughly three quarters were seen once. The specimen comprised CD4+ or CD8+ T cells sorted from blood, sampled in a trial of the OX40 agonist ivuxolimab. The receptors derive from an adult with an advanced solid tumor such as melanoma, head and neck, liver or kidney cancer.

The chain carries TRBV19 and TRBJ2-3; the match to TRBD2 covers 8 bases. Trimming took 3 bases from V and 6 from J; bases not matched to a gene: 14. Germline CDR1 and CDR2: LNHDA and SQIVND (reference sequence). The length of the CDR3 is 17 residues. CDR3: CASSIHGSGDHPDTQYF. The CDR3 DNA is TGTGCCAGTAGTATTCATGGTAGCGGGGACCATCCGGATACGCAGTATTTT.

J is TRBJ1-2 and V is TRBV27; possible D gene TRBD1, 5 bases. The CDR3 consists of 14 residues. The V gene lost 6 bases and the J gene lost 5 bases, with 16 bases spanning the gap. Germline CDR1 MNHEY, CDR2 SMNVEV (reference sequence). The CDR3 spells CASSPGRVLYGYTF. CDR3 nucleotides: TGTGCCAGCAGCCCGGGGCGGGTACTTTATGGCTACACCTTC.

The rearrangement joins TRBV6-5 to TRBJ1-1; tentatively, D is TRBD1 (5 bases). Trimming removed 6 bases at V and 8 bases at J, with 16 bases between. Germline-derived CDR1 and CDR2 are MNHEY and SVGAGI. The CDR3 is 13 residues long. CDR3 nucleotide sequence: TGTGCCAGCAGGCTGGGGCTCTTTGGAGAAGCTTTCTTT. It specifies CASRLGLFGEAFF.

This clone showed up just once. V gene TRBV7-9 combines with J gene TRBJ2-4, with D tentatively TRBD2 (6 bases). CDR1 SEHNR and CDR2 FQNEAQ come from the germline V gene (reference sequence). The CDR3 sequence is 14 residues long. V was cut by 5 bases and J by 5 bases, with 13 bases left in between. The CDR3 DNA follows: TGTGCCAGCAGCCAGGGAGGTGTGCAAAACATTCAGTACTTC. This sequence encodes CASSQGGVQNIQYF. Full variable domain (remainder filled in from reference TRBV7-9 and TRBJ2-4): DTGVSQNPRHKITKRGQNVTFRCDPISEHNRLYWYRQTLGQGPEFLTYFQNEAQLEKSRLLSDRFSAERPKGSFSTLEIQRTEQGDSAMYLCASSQGGVQNIQYFGAGTRLSVL.

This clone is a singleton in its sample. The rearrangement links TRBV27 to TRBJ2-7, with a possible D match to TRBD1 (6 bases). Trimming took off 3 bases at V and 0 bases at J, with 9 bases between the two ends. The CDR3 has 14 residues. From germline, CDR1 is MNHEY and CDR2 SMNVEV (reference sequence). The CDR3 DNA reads TGTGCCAGCAGTTTTGTAGGGGGCTCCTACGAGCAGTACTTC. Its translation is CASSFVGGSYEQYF.

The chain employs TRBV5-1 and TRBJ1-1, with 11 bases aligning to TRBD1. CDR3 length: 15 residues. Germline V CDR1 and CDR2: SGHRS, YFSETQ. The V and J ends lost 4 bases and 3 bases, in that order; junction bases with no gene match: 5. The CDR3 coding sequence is TGCGCCAGCAGCGGACAGGGGGCTGTTTACACTGAAGCTTTCTTT. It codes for CASSGQGAVYTEAFF.

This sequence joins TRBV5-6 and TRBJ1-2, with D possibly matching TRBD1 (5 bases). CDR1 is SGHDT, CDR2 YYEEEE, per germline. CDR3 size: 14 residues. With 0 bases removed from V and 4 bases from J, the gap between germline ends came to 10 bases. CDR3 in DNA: TGTGCCAGCAGCTTGGGGCGACAGTCCTATGGCTACACCTTC. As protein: CASSLGRQSYGYTF.

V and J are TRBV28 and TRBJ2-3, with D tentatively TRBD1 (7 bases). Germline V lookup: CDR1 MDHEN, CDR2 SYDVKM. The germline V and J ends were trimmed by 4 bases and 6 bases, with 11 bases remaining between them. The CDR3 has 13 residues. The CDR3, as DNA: TGTGCCAGCAGTTCCGCAGGGGGGGATACGCAGTATTTT. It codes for CASSSAGGDTQYF.

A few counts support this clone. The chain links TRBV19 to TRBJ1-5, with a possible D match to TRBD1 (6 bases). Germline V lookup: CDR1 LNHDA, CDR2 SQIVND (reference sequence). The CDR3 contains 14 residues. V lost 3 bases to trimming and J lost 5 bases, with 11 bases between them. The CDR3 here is CASSIRGGDQPQHF. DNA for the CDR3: TGTGCCAGTAGTATTAGGGGGGGGGATCAGCCCCAGCATTTT.

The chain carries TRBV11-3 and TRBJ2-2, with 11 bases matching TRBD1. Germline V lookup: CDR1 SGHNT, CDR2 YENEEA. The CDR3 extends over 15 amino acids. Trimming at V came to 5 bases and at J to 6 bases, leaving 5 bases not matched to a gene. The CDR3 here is CASSGGTGGAGELFF. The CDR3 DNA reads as TGTGCCAGCAGCGGCGGGACAGGGGGGGCCGGGGAGCTGTTTTTT. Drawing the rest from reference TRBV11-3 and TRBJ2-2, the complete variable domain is EAGVVQSPRYKIIEKKQPVAFWCNPISGHNTLYWYLQNLGQGPELLIRYENEEAVDDSQLPKDRFSAERLKGVDSTLKIQPAELGDSAVYLCASSGGTGGAGELFFGEGSRLTVL.

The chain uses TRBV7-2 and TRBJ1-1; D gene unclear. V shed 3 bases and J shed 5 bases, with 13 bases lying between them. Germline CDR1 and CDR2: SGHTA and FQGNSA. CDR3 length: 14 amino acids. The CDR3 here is CASSFSERVTEAFF. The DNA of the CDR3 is TGTGCCAGCAGCTTCTCCGAAAGGGTAACTGAAGCTTTCTTT.